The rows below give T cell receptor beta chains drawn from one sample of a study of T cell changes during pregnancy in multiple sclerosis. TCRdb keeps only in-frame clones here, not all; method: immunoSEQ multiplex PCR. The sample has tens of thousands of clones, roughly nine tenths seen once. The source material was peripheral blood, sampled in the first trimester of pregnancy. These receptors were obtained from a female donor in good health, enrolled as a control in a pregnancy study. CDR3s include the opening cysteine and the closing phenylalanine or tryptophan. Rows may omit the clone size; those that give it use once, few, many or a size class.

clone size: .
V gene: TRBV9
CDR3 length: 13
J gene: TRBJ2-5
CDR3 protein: CASSVEYPETQYF

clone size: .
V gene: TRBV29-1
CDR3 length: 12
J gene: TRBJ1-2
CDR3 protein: CSARTGDDGYTF

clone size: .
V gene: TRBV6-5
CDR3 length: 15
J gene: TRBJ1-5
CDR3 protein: CASSYSRAIRQPQHF

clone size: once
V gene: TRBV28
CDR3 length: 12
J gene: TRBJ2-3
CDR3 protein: CASSLLTDTQYF

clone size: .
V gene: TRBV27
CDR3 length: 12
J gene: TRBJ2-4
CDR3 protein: CGAGLGQNIQYF

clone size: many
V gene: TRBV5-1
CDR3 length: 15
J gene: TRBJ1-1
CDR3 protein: CASSLDGGSYTEAFF

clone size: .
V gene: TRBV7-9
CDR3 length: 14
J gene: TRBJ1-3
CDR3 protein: CASSSLNSGNTIYF

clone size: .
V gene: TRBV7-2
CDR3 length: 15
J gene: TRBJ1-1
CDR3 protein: CASSPGGIGNTEAFF

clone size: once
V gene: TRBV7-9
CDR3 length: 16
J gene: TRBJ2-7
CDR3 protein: CASSVERLAVGGEQYF

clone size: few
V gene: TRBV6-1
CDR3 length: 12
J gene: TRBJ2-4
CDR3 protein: CASSDRINSQYF

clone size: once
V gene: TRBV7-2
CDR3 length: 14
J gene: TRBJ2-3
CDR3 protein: CASSFGLAGNTQYF

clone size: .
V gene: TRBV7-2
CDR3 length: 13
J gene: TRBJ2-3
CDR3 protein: CASSSTTEDTQYF

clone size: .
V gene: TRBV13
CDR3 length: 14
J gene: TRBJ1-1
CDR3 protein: CASSPRLQDTEAFF

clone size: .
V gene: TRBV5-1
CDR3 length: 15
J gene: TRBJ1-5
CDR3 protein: CASSLGLTGDQPQHF

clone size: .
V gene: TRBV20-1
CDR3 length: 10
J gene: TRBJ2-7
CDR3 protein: CSAAGTDLYF